This is a list of T cell receptor beta chains from one sample in a study of T cell changes during pregnancy in multiple sclerosis. Only in-frame clones appear in the TCRdb table, and some are missing; sequencing was by immunoSEQ multiplex PCR. The sample consists of about 80,000 clones, approximately 92% of them appearing once. The source was CD4+ T cells from peripheral blood mononuclear cells, collected before pregnancy. The receptors were gathered from a female donor with multiple sclerosis, enrolled in a pregnancy study. The CDR3 runs from the conserved cysteine through the conserved F or W. D genes are given only for firm matches. Size values are once, few and many counts, or a class for expanded clones, and some rows have none.

d_gene: -
j_gene: TRBJ2-7
abundance: -
len: 13
v_gene: TRBV10-3
CDR3aa: CAIREQSTYEQYF
CDR3nt: TGTGCCATCAGGGAACAGTCCACCTACGAGCAGTACTTC

d_gene: TRBD2
j_gene: TRBJ2-5
abundance: -
len: 17
v_gene: TRBV27
CDR3aa: CASSPIRLAGGKETQYF
CDR3nt: TGTGCCAGCAGTCCGATTAGACTAGCGGGAGGGAAAGAGACCCAGTACTTC

d_gene: -
j_gene: TRBJ2-5
abundance: once
len: 12
v_gene: TRBV2
CDR3aa: CASSELQETQYF
CDR3nt: TGTGCCAGCAGTGAACTACAAGAGACCCAGTACTTC

d_gene: -
j_gene: TRBJ2-7
abundance: -
len: 16
v_gene: TRBV19
CDR3aa: CASSIGGGLSSYEQYF
CDR3nt: TGTGCCAGTAGTATAGGCGGCGGATTAAGCTCCTACGAGCAGTACTTC

d_gene: -
j_gene: TRBJ2-6
abundance: -
len: 12
v_gene: TRBV30
CDR3aa: CAWASGANVLTF
CDR3nt: TGTGCCTGGGCGTCTGGGGCCAACGTCCTGACTTTC

d_gene: -
j_gene: TRBJ2-2
abundance: -
len: 13
v_gene: TRBV29-1
CDR3aa: CSVDRGNTGELFF
CDR3nt: TGCAGCGTTGACAGGGGGAACACCGGGGAGCTGTTTTTT

d_gene: -
j_gene: TRBJ1-5
abundance: -
len: 12
v_gene: TRBV6-1
CDR3aa: CASELSNQPQHF
CDR3nt: TGTGCCAGCGAACTTAGCAATCAGCCCCAGCATTTT

d_gene: -
j_gene: TRBJ1-1
abundance: -
len: 15
v_gene: TRBV5-4
CDR3aa: CASSLPPGTSTEAFF
CDR3nt: TGTGCCAGCAGCTTACCGCCAGGTACTTCCACTGAAGCTTTCTTT

d_gene: TRBD1
j_gene: TRBJ1-3
abundance: -
len: 14
v_gene: TRBV5-8
CDR3aa: CASSRDRAGNTIYF
CDR3nt: TGTGCCAGCAGCAGGGACAGGGCTGGAAACACCATATATTTT

d_gene: TRBD1
j_gene: TRBJ2-7
abundance: -
len: 13
v_gene: TRBV6-1
CDR3aa: CASSLTGIGEQYF
CDR3nt: TGTGCCAGCAGTCTGACAGGGATCGGCGAGCAGTACTTC

d_gene: TRBD1
j_gene: TRBJ2-1
abundance: -
len: 16
v_gene: TRBV27
CDR3aa: CASSFPRTGGLYEQFF
CDR3nt: TGTGCCAGCAGTTTCCCCCGGACAGGGGGCTTATATGAGCAGTTCTTC

d_gene: TRBD2
j_gene: TRBJ2-7
abundance: once
len: 18
v_gene: TRBV19
CDR3aa: CASSTGLAGDLLQYEQYF
CDR3nt: TGTGCCAGTAGTACCGGACTAGCGGGGGACCTCCTGCAGTACGAGCAGTACTTC

d_gene: TRBD1
j_gene: TRBJ2-5
abundance: -
len: 16
v_gene: TRBV28
CDR3aa: CASSLHRGLAQETQYF
CDR3nt: TGTGCCAGCAGCCTCCACAGGGGGTTGGCACAAGAGACCCAGTACTTC

d_gene: -
j_gene: TRBJ1-1
abundance: once
len: 14
v_gene: TRBV5-4
CDR3aa: CASSKSGTFHRAFF
CDR3nt: TGTGCCAGCAGCAAATCCGGGACATTTCATAGAGCTTTCTTT

d_gene: -
j_gene: TRBJ1-4
abundance: -
len: 15
v_gene: TRBV28
CDR3aa: CASSTRAPLEEKLFF
CDR3nt: TGTGCCAGCAGTACGCGGGCCCCACTGGAAGAAAAACTGTTTTTT

d_gene: TRBD2
j_gene: TRBJ2-1
abundance: -
len: 14
v_gene: TRBV11-2
CDR3aa: CASSFLAGNSEQFF
CDR3nt: TGTGCCAGCAGCTTCCTAGCGGGAAATAGTGAGCAGTTCTTC

d_gene: TRBD1
j_gene: TRBJ1-2
abundance: -
len: 15
v_gene: TRBV18
CDR3aa: CASSLQGQGGDGYTF
CDR3nt: TGTGCCAGCTCACTACAGGGACAGGGAGGTGATGGCTACACCTTC

d_gene: TRBD1
j_gene: TRBJ2-7
abundance: -
len: 15
v_gene: TRBV5-1
CDR3aa: CASSPGTAISYEQYF
CDR3nt: TGCGCCAGCAGCCCCGGGACAGCCATATCCTACGAGCAGTACTTC

d_gene: TRBD1
j_gene: TRBJ1-1
abundance: -
len: 14
v_gene: TRBV5-1
CDR3aa: CASSLGQGGPEAFF
CDR3nt: TGCGCCAGCAGCTTGGGGCAGGGGGGCCCTGAAGCTTTCTTT

d_gene: TRBD2
j_gene: TRBJ2-7
abundance: -
len: 13
v_gene: TRBV6-1
CDR3aa: CASIAGGVHEQYF
CDR3nt: TGTGCCAGCATAGCGGGAGGCGTCCACGAGCAGTACTTC

d_gene: -
j_gene: TRBJ2-1
abundance: once
len: 16
v_gene: TRBV5-6
CDR3aa: CASSYLVESFYNEQFF
CDR3nt: TGTGCCAGCAGCTACCTGGTGGAGAGTTTCTACAATGAGCAGTTCTTC

d_gene: TRBD1
j_gene: TRBJ2-5
abundance: -
len: 14
v_gene: TRBV7-9
CDR3aa: CASSWGTDQETQYF
CDR3nt: TGTGCCAGCAGCTGGGGGACAGACCAAGAGACCCAGTACTTC

d_gene: TRBD1
j_gene: TRBJ1-1
abundance: -
len: 13
v_gene: TRBV6-1
CDR3aa: CASNTGVDRRAFF
CDR3nt: TGTGCCAGCAACACAGGGGTTGATCGTCGAGCTTTCTTT

d_gene: -
j_gene: TRBJ2-7
abundance: -
len: 14
v_gene: TRBV5-1
CDR3aa: CASSLVSSAYEQYF
CDR3nt: TGCGCCAGCAGCTTGGTATCCAGCGCCTACGAGCAGTACTTC

d_gene: -
j_gene: TRBJ2-3
abundance: -
len: 15
v_gene: TRBV29-1
CDR3aa: CSVESRVTVTDTQYF
CDR3nt: TGCAGCGTTGAATCCCGGGTTACTGTAACAGATACGCAGTATTTT

d_gene: TRBD1
j_gene: TRBJ1-1
abundance: -
len: 13
v_gene: TRBV7-2
CDR3aa: CASRLRDSVEAFF
CDR3nt: TGTGCCAGCAGACTACGGGACAGCGTCGAAGCTTTCTTT

d_gene: -
j_gene: TRBJ2-1
abundance: -
len: 16
v_gene: TRBV28
CDR3aa: CASRLMSSGEAREQFF
CDR3nt: TGTGCCAGCAGATTAATGAGTAGCGGTGAGGCGCGTGAGCAGTTCTTC

d_gene: TRBD2
j_gene: TRBJ2-1
abundance: once
len: 14
v_gene: TRBV6-1
CDR3aa: CASSEARHTSGQFF
CDR3nt: TGTGCCAGCAGTGAGGCACGGCATACTAGCGGTCAGTTCTTC

d_gene: -
j_gene: TRBJ2-4
abundance: -
len: 22
v_gene: TRBV19
CDR3aa: CASSFQGLPLGKNEWGKNIQYF
CDR3nt: TGTGCCAGTAGTTTCCAGGGTCTCCCCTTGGGGAAAAATGAGTGGGGCAAAAACATTCAGTACTTC

d_gene: TRBD1
j_gene: TRBJ2-7
abundance: once
len: 16
v_gene: TRBV5-1
CDR3aa: CASSSRTGGGSYEQYF
CDR3nt: TGCGCCAGCAGCAGCCGGACAGGGGGAGGTTCCTACGAGCAGTACTTC

d_gene: TRBD2
j_gene: TRBJ2-1
abundance: once
len: 14
v_gene: TRBV10-3
CDR3aa: CAISAWTSGDEQFF
CDR3nt: TGTGCCATCAGTGCTTGGACTAGCGGGGATGAGCAGTTCTTC

d_gene: TRBD1
j_gene: TRBJ1-3
abundance: -
len: 16
v_gene: TRBV5-1
CDR3aa: CASSAPGQSSGNTIYF
CDR3nt: TGCGCCAGCAGCGCCCCGGGACAGTCCTCTGGAAACACCATATATTTT

d_gene: -
j_gene: TRBJ1-5
abundance: -
len: 14
v_gene: TRBV19
CDR3aa: CASTQNWGPVAQHF
CDR3nt: TGTGCCAGTACCCAAAATTGGGGCCCGGTGGCCCAGCATTTT

d_gene: TRBD2
j_gene: TRBJ2-1
abundance: -
len: 12
v_gene: TRBV7-9
CDR3aa: CASSFPAGEGFF
CDR3nt: TGTGCCAGCAGCTTTCCAGCGGGAGAAGGGTTCTTC

d_gene: TRBD1
j_gene: TRBJ1-4
abundance: -
len: 16
v_gene: TRBV19
CDR3aa: CASSISSGQPGEKLFF
CDR3nt: TGTGCCAGTAGTATCTCCTCGGGACAGCCCGGTGAAAAACTGTTTTTT

d_gene: TRBD1
j_gene: TRBJ1-1
abundance: -
len: 14
v_gene: TRBV5-4
CDR3aa: CASSWGPGGGEAFF
CDR3nt: TGTGCCAGCAGCTGGGGTCCAGGGGGTGGGGAAGCTTTCTTT

d_gene: -
j_gene: TRBJ2-5
abundance: -
len: 14
v_gene: TRBV21-1
CDR3aa: CASKRTSNGETQYF
CDR3nt: TGTGCCAGCAAACGGACTAGCAATGGCGAGACCCAGTACTTC

d_gene: TRBD2
j_gene: TRBJ2-5
abundance: -
len: 17
v_gene: TRBV7-8
CDR3aa: CASSEKPAGGPGETQYF
CDR3nt: TGTGCCAGCAGCGAAAAACCAGCGGGGGGGCCCGGGGAGACCCAGTACTTC

d_gene: -
j_gene: TRBJ1-1
abundance: -
len: 12
v_gene: TRBV28
CDR3aa: CASKTGNTEAFF
CDR3nt: TGTGCCAGCAAGACGGGGAACACTGAAGCTTTCTTT